The rows below give T cell receptor beta chains drawn from one sample of a study of blood T cell repertoires in COVID-19. Generated by immunoSEQ multiplex PCR, the TCRdb table keeps only in-frame clones and is missing some. This table has a few hundred thousand clones, 80% to 90% appearing once. The sequenced sample consisted of PBMCs or T cells enriched from blood (not recorded which). The source is a woman aged 45-60 years who had recovered from COVID-19. Both conserved end residues are part of each CDR3. A D gene is named only where the DNA matches it firmly. For some rows the clone size is stated as once, few or many, or as a class when expanded; others skip it.

>TRBV10-3|TRBD1|NA|TRBJ1-2
CAISPGQGASGYTF
TGTGCCATCAGCCCCGGACAGGGGGCGTCTGGCTACACCTTC
>TRBV2|TRBD1|NA|TRBJ1-5
CASSGTGGSQPQHF
TGTGCCAGCAGTGGGACAGGGGGAAGTCAGCCCCAGCATTTT
>TRBV3-1/TRBV3-2|NA|NA|TRBJ2-1
CASSQVGLLGNEQFF
TGTGCCAGCAGCCAAGTTGGACTCCTTGGGAATGAGCAGTTCTTC
>TRBV6-5|NA|NA|TRBJ1-1
CASSYGLEGGTEAFF
TGTGCCAGCAGTTACGGCCTGGAAGGGGGCACTGAAGCTTTCTTT
>TRBV9|NA|NA|TRBJ1-4
CASSEGRPGVGKLFF
TGTGCCAGCAGCGAAGGGAGGCCTGGGGTTGGAAAACTGTTTTTT
>TRBV11-1|NA|NA|TRBJ2-7
CASSPVHTGSYEQYF
TGTGCCAGCAGCCCTGTCCACACAGGGTCCTACGAGCAGTACTTC
>TRBV6-5|NA|once|TRBJ1-1
CASSYEARGTEAFF
TGTGCCAGCAGTTACGAGGCCCGGGGGACTGAAGCTTTCTTT
>TRBV7-2|NA|once|TRBJ2-1
CASSFNSYNEQFF
TGTGCCAGCAGCTTTAATTCCTACAATGAGCAGTTCTTC
>TRBV11-3|TRBD2|once|TRBJ2-1
CASSSVTGTSGRNEQFF
TGTGCCAGCAGCTCAGTAACCGGGACTAGCGGGAGGAATGAGCAGTTCTTC
>TRBV15|TRBD1|NA|TRBJ2-1
CATSYGQGQDEQFF
TGTGCCACCAGCTATGGACAGGGCCAGGATGAGCAGTTCTTC
>TRBV27|TRBD2|NA|TRBJ2-1
CASSPLAGGPRHEQFF
TGTGCCAGCAGTCCACTAGCGGGAGGGCCGCGTCATGAGCAGTTCTTC
>TRBV5-1|NA|NA|TRBJ2-7
CASSLGQAFSYEQYF
TGCGCCAGCAGCTTGGGACAGGCCTTTAGCTACGAGCAGTACTTC
>TRBV11-2|TRBD2|NA|TRBJ2-1
CASSLRLAPVYNEQFF
TGTGCCAGCAGCTTACGACTAGCGCCTGTCTACAATGAGCAGTTCTTC
>TRBV7-9|TRBD2|NA|TRBJ2-1
CASSLVAGDARGLFF
TGTGCCAGCAGCTTAGTTGCGGGAGATGCGCGTGGCCTGTTCTTC
>TRBV3-1/TRBV3-2|NA|NA|TRBJ2-1
CASSHAANNEQFF
TGTGCCAGCAGCCATGCCGCTAACAATGAGCAGTTCTTC
>TRBV5-5|NA|NA|TRBJ1-1
CASSLVTVGNTEAFF
TGTGCCAGCAGCTTGGTTACGGTTGGGAACACTGAAGCTTTCTTT
>TRBV7-8|NA|NA|TRBJ1-5
CASSPPGRGQPQHF
TGTGCCAGCAGCCCACCAGGCCGGGGTCAGCCCCAGCATTTT
>TRBV9|NA|NA|TRBJ1-4
CASSPRGGYWEASTNEKLFF
TGTGCCAGCAGCCCGAGGGGAGGTTATTGGGAAGCCTCAACTAATGAAAAACTGTTTTTT
>TRBV29-1|NA|NA|TRBJ1-2
CSVDRVGGYTF
TGCAGCGTTGACAGGGTGGGAGGCTACACCTTC
>TRBV12-5|NA|NA|TRBJ2-1
CASGSPTSYNEQFF
TGTGCTAGTGGTTCGCCGACTAGCTACAATGAGCAGTTCTTC
>TRBV12-3/TRBV12-4|NA|NA|TRBJ2-6
CATKRTGANVLTF
TGTGCCACAAAGAGAACTGGGGCCAACGTCCTGACTTTC
>TRBV6-5|TRBD2|NA|TRBJ2-3
CASPREPADTQYF
TGTGCCAGCCCGCGGGAGCCCGCAGATACGCAGTATTTT
>TRBV28|NA|few|TRBJ1-1
CASSLNTGNTEAFF
TGTGCCAGCAGTTTAAACACGGGGAACACTGAAGCTTTCTTT
>TRBV7-9|TRBD1|NA|TRBJ1-1
CASRPDRGNTEAFF
TGTGCCAGCAGACCGGACAGGGGTAACACTGAAGCTTTCTTT
>TRBV7-8|NA|NA|TRBJ1-2
CASSLGGAGGASGYTF
TGTGCCAGCAGCTTAGGAGGCGCGGGGGGCGCGTCTGGCTACACCTTC
>TRBV28|NA|NA|TRBJ2-7
CASSEPGGQSSYEQYF
TGTGCCAGCTCCGAGCCCGGGGGGCAGAGCTCCTACGAGCAGTACTTC
>TRBV7-2|TRBD1|NA|TRBJ2-1
CASSPSPGQAYNEQFF
TGTGCCAGCAGCCCAAGCCCGGGACAGGCCTACAATGAGCAGTTCTTC
>TRBV3-1/TRBV3-2|NA|once|TRBJ1-1
CASSQNRPGGEAFF
TGTGCCAGCAGCCAAAACAGGCCGGGGGGTGAAGCTTTCTTT
>TRBV27|NA|NA|TRBJ2-7
CASSLSGAREQYF
TGTGCCAGCAGTTTATCAGGCGCTAGAGAGCAGTACTTC
>TRBV5-1|TRBD1|NA|TRBJ2-2
CASSGTGLNTGELFF
TGCGCCAGCAGCGGGACAGGATTGAACACCGGGGAGCTGTTTTTT
>TRBV3-1/TRBV3-2|TRBD1|NA|TRBJ1-6
CASSHPDRGHSPLHF
TGTGCCAGCAGCCATCCCGACAGGGGGCATTCACCCCTCCACTTT
>TRBV4-2|TRBD2|NA|TRBJ2-3
CASSQGTGTSGGNTQYF
TGTGCCAGCAGCCAAGGGACCGGGACTAGCGGGGGAAATACGCAGTATTTT
>TRBV4-2|TRBD1|NA|TRBJ1-3
CASSPGQGSGNTIYF
TGTGCCAGCAGCCCTGGACAGGGATCGGGAAACACCATATATTTT
>TRBV18|NA|few|TRBJ2-1
CASSGRQFTEQFF
TGTGCCAGCTCAGGTCGACAGTTCACTGAGCAGTTCTTC
>TRBV27|TRBD1|NA|TRBJ2-7
CASSLGLGGYNEQYF
TGTGCCAGCAGTTTAGGATTAGGGGGCTACAACGAGCAGTACTTC
>TRBV18|NA|NA|TRBJ1-1
CASSLDLFTEAFF
TGTGCCAGCTCACTAGATCTCTTCACTGAAGCTTTCTTT
>TRBV19|TRBD1|NA|TRBJ1-2
CASSTDPGTGDRGYTF
TGTGCCAGTAGTACAGACCCCGGGACAGGGGATCGCGGCTACACCTTC
>TRBV28|TRBD1|NA|TRBJ1-5
CASWTGGIQPQHF
TGCGCCAGCTGGACAGGAGGAATTCAGCCCCAGCATTTT
>TRBV10-1|TRBD1|NA|TRBJ2-7
CASSEGQNYEQYF
TGCGCCAGCAGCGAGGGACAGAACTACGAGCAGTACTTC
>TRBV20-1|TRBD2|NA|TRBJ2-5
CSASLAGVETQYF
TGCAGTGCTAGTCTAGCGGGAGTTGAGACCCAGTACTTC
>TRBV6-5|NA|NA|TRBJ2-7
CASSPRAAAYEQYF
TGTGCCAGCAGTCCCAGGGCGGCTGCTTACGAGCAGTACTTC
>TRBV20-1|NA|few|TRBJ1-2
CSAIILYGYTF
TGCAGTGCTATCATACTCTATGGCTACACCTTC
>TRBV18|TRBD1|NA|TRBJ2-6
CASSPAGGTSGANVLTF
TGTGCCAGCTCACCGGCAGGGGGCACCTCTGGGGCCAACGTCCTGACTTTC
>TRBV5-3|TRBD2|NA|TRBJ2-7
CAKLLPGGAYEQYF
TGTGCAAAGCTTCTTCCGGGAGGCGCCTACGAGCAGTACTTC
>TRBV25-1|NA|NA|TRBJ1-1
CASSESGGKAFF
TGTGCCAGCAGTGAATCCGGGGGAAAAGCTTTCTTT
>TRBV28|NA|NA|TRBJ2-1
CASGRNEQFF
TGTGCCAGCGGGCGTAATGAGCAGTTCTTC
>TRBV6-5|NA|NA|TRBJ2-7
CASRIFSGYEQYF
TGTGCCAGCCGTATCTTTTCGGGCTACGAGCAGTACTTC
>TRBV6-1|NA|NA|TRBJ1-1
CASSEEPAPMNTEAFF
TGTGCCAGCAGTGAAGAGCCCGCTCCCATGAACACTGAAGCTTTCTTT
>TRBV6-2/TRBV6-3|NA|NA|TRBJ2-7
CASSYEGDTYEQYF
TGTGCCAGCAGTTACGAGGGAGACACCTACGAGCAGTACTTC
>TRBV11-2|NA|NA|TRBJ2-1
CASSLVRGRYNEQFF
TGTGCCAGCAGCTTAGTCAGGGGACGTTACAATGAGCAGTTCTTC